The following is a T cell receptor (beta chain) sequence with its context. The V gene end was trimmed by 4 bases and the J gene end by 6 bases; junction bases not matched to a gene: 11. Germline V gene sequence: CDR1 MNHNS, CDR2 SASEGT. The CDR3 sequence is 17 residues long. Using a J-beta primer mix together with a sample-barcoded 5' primer, a second PCR was run for about 6 to 11 cycles. One entry per CDR3 protein results from TCRdb running MiXCR on the 5' RACE reads. The sample records 1.8 million or so distinct CDR3 sequences, about two fifths being singletons. The data originate from a study of blood T cells in healthy people across ages.

The chain couples TRBV6-1 to TRBJ2-3; 12 nucleotides line up with TRBD1. The material sequenced was blood. This clonotype was sampled from a human donor in good health. DNA of the CDR3: TGTGCCAGCAGTGCCGCCGGGACAGGGGGCAGTAAGGATACGCAGTATTTT. It codes for CASSAAGTGGSKDTQYF.